This paragraph reports one T cell receptor (beta chain). The authors drew 8.5 to 10 milliliters of peripheral blood from each donor. This record comes from a study of blood T cells in healthy people across ages. Per the germline V gene, CDR1 is SGHAT and CDR2 is FQNNGV. V was cut by 5 bases and J by 5 bases, with 16 bases left in between. The CDR3 has 15 residues. A second PCR, run for about 6 to 11 cycles, used a sample-barcoded 5' primer plus a J-beta primer mix. Each of the cDNA molecules was tagged by a template-switch adaptor with 12 random nucleotides. Every sample returned 2.5 million or more CDR3-containing paired-end reads. Via MiXCR, TCRdb re-called the 5' RACE reads, giving one row per CDR3 protein. The repertoire holds 1,500,000 or so distinct CDR3 sequences, with approximately 60% as singletons.

The origin of this receptor is a man between 18 and 29 years old in good health. Source material: blood. The chain employs TRBV11-2 and TRBJ2-1, with D possibly TRBD1 on 6 matching bases. CDR3 region: CASSGRQGINNEQFF. CDR3 coding DNA: TGTGCCAGCAGCGGTCGGCAGGGGATTAACAATGAGCAGTTCTTC.